The 10 T cell receptor beta chains listed next were all sequenced from one sample in a study of shared T cell receptors in the human thymus (dated by TCRdb to 2020 to 2022). The library was made by the immunoSEQ multiplex PCR assay. Entries here come from immuneACCESS through TCRdb and include only in-frame sequences with V and J called. Some clones fail to appear in such tables; in the studies checked, an unresolved V gene covers under half of the shortfall, and the cause of the remainder is unknown. This sample is represented by approximately 760,000 clones; approximately 83% of them were singletons. More than 0.01% of the sample is taken by the ten largest. The sample also formed part of further work on human thymus T cells.

Sequences were obtained from thymocytes. The receptors stem from a girl less than two years old with a congenital heart defect. Donor details come from another sample of the same person, matched by shared clones.

The chain carries TRBV7-2 and TRBJ1-2; TRBD1 is a possible D gene (6 bases). The V gene lost 5 bases and the J gene lost 7 bases, with 20 bases spanning the gap. The CDR3 consists of 15 residues. The germline V gene has CDR1 SGHTA and CDR2 FQGNSA. Here the CDR3 reads CASSVGQGEVGGYTF. In nucleotides, the CDR3 is TGTGCCAGCAGCGTGGGACAAGGAGAGGTTGGTGGCTACACCTTC. Full variable domain (rest looked up from reference TRBV7-2 and TRBJ1-2): GAGVSQSPSNKVTEKGKDVELRCDPISGHTALYWYRQSLGQGLEFLIYFQGNSAPDKSGLPSDRFSAERTGGSVSTLTIQRTQQEDSAVYLCASSVGQGEVGGYTFGSGTRLTVV.

The chain uses TRBV9 and TRBJ1-1; 8 nucleotides agree with TRBD1. This CDR3 spans 15 amino acids. Germline trimming cut 3 bases from V and 1 base from J; bases unmatched to any gene: 5. Germline V gives CDR1 SGDLS, CDR2 YYNGEE. CDR3 sequence: CASSEIQGGNTEAFF. The CDR3 DNA reads TGTGCCAGCAGCGAGATACAGGGGGGGAACACTGAAGCTTTCTTT.

The chain employs TRBV14 and TRBJ1-2; TRBD1 matches 8 bases. Germline lookup yields CDR1 SGHDN and CDR2 FVKESK. The CDR3 loop spans 14 amino acids. The V and J ends lost 4 bases and 7 bases, in that order; junction bases with no gene match: 8. The CDR3 DNA sequence: TGTGCCAGCAGCCGCCGGACAGGGTTAAGTGGCTACACCTTC. Protein product: CASSRRTGLSGYTF.

This clone was seen only a few times. V is TRBV6-1 and J is TRBJ1-2; TRBD1 aligns across 9 bases. The CDR3 is made up of 18 amino acids. The germline gives CDR1 MNHNS, CDR2 SASEGT. V gave up 2 bases and J gave up 8 bases; unmatched junction bases: 18. CDR3 coding DNA: TGTGCCAGCAGTGAACTCCCGGGACAGGGAGAAGTAGTTGACGGCTACACCTTC. The encoded protein is CASSELPGQGEVVDGYTF.

This chain links TRBV9 with TRBJ1-3; 7 bases are a match to TRBD1. The CDR3 extends over 15 amino acids. V lost 3 bases to trimming and J lost 0 bases; unmatched junction nucleotides: 3. Looked up from germline, CDR1 is SGDLS and CDR2 is YYNGEE. CDR3 in DNA: TGTGCCAGCAGCGAGGGACAGCCCTCTGGAAACACCATATATTTT. Translation gives CASSEGQPSGNTIYF.

The rearrangement uses TRBV5-4 and TRBJ2-5; 11 bases align to TRBD2. The germline V gene has CDR1 SGHNT and CDR2 YYREEE (reference sequence). The CDR3 consists of 20 residues. V gave up 5 bases and J gave up 5 bases; unmatched junction bases: 23. The CDR3 region is CASSSYHLGLAGLLWETQYF. The CDR3 DNA reads TGTGCCAGCAGTTCGTATCACCTTGGACTAGCGGGCCTATTGTGGGAGACCCAGTACTTC.

The chain joins TRBV15 to TRBJ1-5; perhaps TRBD1 as D (6 bases). The CDR3 runs to 19 residues. V gave up 0 bases and J gave up 5 bases, with 23 bases separating them. The germline V gene has CDR1 LNHNV and CDR2 YYDKDF (reference sequence). CDR3 amino acids: CATSRDHDLLQGRDQPQHF. DNA of the CDR3: TGTGCCACCAGCAGAGATCATGACCTCCTACAGGGCCGAGATCAGCCCCAGCATTTT.

The chain recombines TRBV18 with TRBJ2-1, with D possibly matching TRBD2 (6 bases). This CDR3 has 18 residues. Germline CDR1 reads KGHSH; CDR2 reads LQKENI. V gave up 0 bases and J gave up 1 base, with 16 bases separating them. The DNA for the CDR3 is TGTGCCAGCTCACCACCGGCGGAGGGCCCCATTTCCTACAATGAGCAGTTCTTC. This codes for CASSPPAEGPISYNEQFF. Full variable domain (missing parts from reference TRBV18 and TRBJ2-1): NAGVMQNPRHLVRRRGQEARLRCSPMKGHSHVYWYRQLPEEGLKFMVYLQKENIIDESGMPKERFSAEFPKEGPSILRIQQVVRGDSAAYFCASSPPAEGPISYNEQFFGPGTRLTVL.

This clone was detected once. The chain links TRBV10-3 to TRBJ1-2, with a weak D call TRBD1 (5 bases). Germline assignment: CDR1 ENHRY and CDR2 SYGVKD. The CDR3 extends over 15 amino acids. The germline V and J ends were trimmed by 2 bases and 2 bases, with 12 bases remaining between them. The chain's CDR3 is CAISEDSPANYGYTF. CDR3 coding DNA: TGTGCCATCAGTGAGGACAGTCCCGCAAACTATGGCTACACCTTC.

This chain connects TRBV27 to TRBJ2-1; D is ambiguous. Germline loops: CDR1 MNHEY, CDR2 SMNVEV (reference sequence). CDR3 length: 14 amino acids. Trimming cost V 0 bases and J 7 bases, with 10 bases left between them. The CDR3 DNA is TGTGCCAGCAGTTTATCAGTCCGTCGGAATGAGCAGTTCTTC. It encodes CASSLSVRRNEQFF.